The 3 T cell receptor beta chains presented below share a single source sample, sequenced in a study of regulatory T cells in long-lasting Graves disease (dated by TCRdb to the early 2020s). The time point label, read with the paper, signifies: persistent/refractory GD, antithyroid drugs over 5 years with positive TRAb. For both TCR sequencing and RNA sequencing, RNA was extracted from PBMCs using TRIzol. The protocol used for the library was multiplex PCR. Sequencing used an Illumina HiSeq 4000. iRepertoire HTBI primers and Arm-PCR amplification of CDR3 regions were used to construct TCR beta libraries. TCRdb handled the public reads itself, with Q25 trimming in fastp and clone calling in MiXCR, and kept productive beta chains. Every distinct CDR3 protein forms one entry, paired with its most common genes and DNA. This sample lists 650,000 to 850,000 distinct CDR3 sequences; roughly 30% were detected once. The ten largest clonotypes hold roughly 41% of the sample.

Sequencing was performed on peripheral blood mononuclear cells (PBMCs), taken when the disease was refractory, from a patient treated with antithyroid drugs. The receptors originated from a female donor with Graves disease.

This chain links TRBV19 with TRBJ2-1; TRBD2 matches at 9 bases. The germline CDR1 and CDR2 sequences are LNHDA and SQIVND (reference sequence). With V trimmed by 7 bases and J by 5 bases, 12 bases remained unmatched. The CDR3 contains 16 residues. Written as DNA, the CDR3 is TGTGCCAGTACCACCTCCAGCGGGAGGCTTAACAATGAGCAGTTCTTC. This codes for CASTTSSGRLNNEQFF.

The chain joins TRBV12-5 to TRBJ2-1; TRBD2 is a possible D gene (6 bases). Germline V gives CDR1 LGHNT, CDR2 FRNRAP. The CDR3 has 15 amino acids. Between the trimmed V and J ends, which lost 3 bases and 2 bases, there was a span of 11 bases. Here the CDR3 DNA reads TGTGCTAGTGGTTTCCGGGAGAGTCCCTACAATGAGCAGTTCTTC. It specifies CASGFRESPYNEQFF.

This clonotype was counted a few times. This rearrangement joins TRBV28 to TRBJ2-4; 16 bases match TRBD2. CDR3 length: 15 amino acids. V trimming: 6 bases; J trimming: 10 bases; junction bases outside the gene matches: 6. Per germline, CDR1 MDHEN and CDR2 SYDVKM. This CDR3 reads CASRAGLAGGRIQYF. Written as DNA, the CDR3 is TGTGCCAGCAGGGCGGGACTAGCGGGAGGGAGAATTCAGTACTTC.